A selection of T cell receptor beta chains follows, all from one sample in a study of low-dose radiotherapy and immunotherapy resistance in tumors. TCRdb reanalysed the reads using MiXCR and keeps one entry per CDR3 protein. This table holds 40,000 or so distinct CDR3 sequences, about 25% found once. The input for sequencing was PBMCs, taken after low-dose radiotherapy plus immunotherapy. The receptors come from a male donor with prostate cancer. CDR3s include the opening cysteine and the closing phenylalanine or tryptophan. The D gene is left open where the match is weak. Size tells how often a clone was seen (once, few, many) or the class of an expanded clone, and some rows leave it out.

CDR3 DNA: TGCAGTGCTAGAGATTCCACGGGGGGGGCACGGGAGACCCAGTACTTC
CDR3 protein: CSARDSTGGARETQYF
clone size: many
J gene: TRBJ2-5
CDR3 length: 16
D gene: TRBD2
V gene: TRBV20-1

CDR3 DNA: TGCAGTGCTAGAGGGTCCTCGGCTGAAAAACTGTTTTTT
CDR3 protein: CSARGSSAEKLFF
clone size: many
J gene: TRBJ1-4
CDR3 length: 13
D gene: .
V gene: TRBV20-1

CDR3 DNA: TGCAGTGCTGAGCCCGCTAGCGGGGGAGGAGGGACCCAGTACTTC
CDR3 protein: CSAEPASGGGGTQYF
clone size: many
J gene: TRBJ2-5
CDR3 length: 15
D gene: TRBD2
V gene: TRBV20-1

CDR3 DNA: TGTGCCAGCAGCCTCTCCTTGGGCGGGGGCTCCTACGAGCAGTACTTC
CDR3 protein: CASSLSLGGGSYEQYF
clone size: many
J gene: TRBJ2-7
CDR3 length: 16
D gene: TRBD2
V gene: TRBV11-2

CDR3 DNA: TGCGCCAGCAGCTTCGGACTAGCAGCTAGCACAGATACGCAGTATTTT
CDR3 protein: CASSFGLAASTDTQYF
clone size: many
J gene: TRBJ2-3
CDR3 length: 16
D gene: TRBD2
V gene: TRBV5-1

CDR3 DNA: TGTGCCAGCAGTGAATTGAGGGGGAGTGATGGCTACACCTTC
CDR3 protein: CASSELRGSDGYTF
clone size: medium-sized
J gene: TRBJ1-2
CDR3 length: 14
D gene: .
V gene: TRBV6-1

CDR3 DNA: TGTGCCAGCTCCCCAGCCACTAGCGGAAATTACAATGAGCAGTTCTTC
CDR3 protein: CASSPATSGNYNEQFF
clone size: .
J gene: TRBJ2-1
CDR3 length: 16
D gene: TRBD2
V gene: TRBV18

CDR3 DNA: TGTGCCATCAGTGAGCAGCGGACTCGCACAGATACGCAGTATTTT
CDR3 protein: CAISEQRTRTDTQYF
clone size: many
J gene: TRBJ2-3
CDR3 length: 15
D gene: .
V gene: TRBV10-3

CDR3 DNA: TGCAGCGCTACGGGTGCCAGCGGGAGGGCGCGGGCATCCACAGATACGCAGTATTTT
CDR3 protein: CSATGASGRARASTDTQYF
clone size: many
J gene: TRBJ2-3
CDR3 length: 19
D gene: TRBD2
V gene: TRBV20-1

CDR3 DNA: TGTGCCAGCAGCCCGGGGGCGGGCAATCAGCCCCAGCATTTT
CDR3 protein: CASSPGAGNQPQHF
clone size: .
J gene: TRBJ1-5
CDR3 length: 14
D gene: .
V gene: TRBV7-3

CDR3 DNA: TGTGCCAGCAGTTTCACTAGCGGGGTCTCCTACGAGCAGTACTTC
CDR3 protein: CASSFTSGVSYEQYF
clone size: many
J gene: TRBJ2-7
CDR3 length: 15
D gene: TRBD2
V gene: TRBV28

CDR3 DNA: TGTGCCAGTAGCATGGGGGCATACAAATCTGGCTACACCTTC
CDR3 protein: CASSMGAYKSGYTF
clone size: many
J gene: TRBJ1-2
CDR3 length: 14
D gene: .
V gene: TRBV19

CDR3 DNA: TGTGCCAGCAGCTTAGCGTTGGCGGGGGGGATCTACGAGCAGTACTTC
CDR3 protein: CASSLALAGGIYEQYF
clone size: many
J gene: TRBJ2-7
CDR3 length: 16
D gene: TRBD2
V gene: TRBV7-2

CDR3 DNA: TGTGCCAGCAGTAGATCCCAGGGATCCTATAATTCACCCCTCCACTTT
CDR3 protein: CASSRSQGSYNSPLHF
clone size: .
J gene: TRBJ1-6
CDR3 length: 16
D gene: .
V gene: TRBV12-3/TRBV12-4

CDR3 DNA: TGCAGTGCTTCGGACGGAGCGGGCGGCTACACCTTC
CDR3 protein: CSASDGAGGYTF
clone size: many
J gene: TRBJ1-2
CDR3 length: 12
D gene: .
V gene: TRBV20-1

CDR3 DNA: TGTGCCAGCAGCCAAGCACGTGGAGAGACCCAGTACTTC
CDR3 protein: CASSQARGETQYF
clone size: many
J gene: TRBJ2-5
CDR3 length: 13
D gene: .
V gene: TRBV3-1

CDR3 DNA: TGTGCCAGCAGTTACTCACCAGCGGACTATGGCTACACCTTC
CDR3 protein: CASSYSPADYGYTF
clone size: many
J gene: TRBJ1-2
CDR3 length: 14
D gene: .
V gene: TRBV6-2/TRBV6-3

CDR3 DNA: TGTGCCAGCAGCCAAGAATGGGCTGGGGGCAGTGGAACAGATACGCAGTATTTT
CDR3 protein: CASSQEWAGGSGTDTQYF
clone size: many
J gene: TRBJ2-3
CDR3 length: 18
D gene: .
V gene: TRBV3-1

CDR3 DNA: TGTGCCAGCAGCCCCAACCCGACAGATACGCAGTATTTT
CDR3 protein: CASSPNPTDTQYF
clone size: many
J gene: TRBJ2-3
CDR3 length: 13
D gene: .
V gene: TRBV7-2

CDR3 DNA: TGTGCCAGCAGCCCCGGACTAGCGGGCCACAATGAGCAGTTCTTC
CDR3 protein: CASSPGLAGHNEQFF
clone size: many
J gene: TRBJ2-1
CDR3 length: 15
D gene: TRBD2
V gene: TRBV7-6

CDR3 DNA: TGTGCCAGCGGGGGAGACAGGGGTTACAATCAGCCCCAGCATTTT
CDR3 protein: CASGGDRGYNQPQHF
clone size: medium-sized
J gene: TRBJ1-5
CDR3 length: 15
D gene: TRBD1
V gene: TRBV6-2/TRBV6-3

CDR3 DNA: TGCAGTGCTAGGTCCGGCCTAGCGCTGAACACCGGGGAGCTGTTTTTT
CDR3 protein: CSARSGLALNTGELFF
clone size: medium-sized
J gene: TRBJ2-2
CDR3 length: 16
D gene: .
V gene: TRBV20-1

CDR3 DNA: TGTGCCACCAGCAGAGACCCGAAACCCGAGCCCCAGTACTTC
CDR3 protein: CATSRDPKPEPQYF
clone size: .
J gene: TRBJ2-5
CDR3 length: 14
D gene: .
V gene: TRBV15

CDR3 DNA: TGTGCCAGCACCCCAAGGAACAGACCTAACTATGGCTACACCTTC
CDR3 protein: CASTPRNRPNYGYTF
clone size: many
J gene: TRBJ1-2
CDR3 length: 15
D gene: .
V gene: TRBV3-1

CDR3 DNA: TGCGCCAGCAGCCAAGCCGACAGGGGGGAGAGGGGTAGAAACATTCAGTACTTC
CDR3 protein: CASSQADRGERGRNIQYF
clone size: many
J gene: TRBJ2-4
CDR3 length: 18
D gene: TRBD1
V gene: TRBV4-1

CDR3 DNA: TGTGCCAGCAGCCGGACAGTAAACACTGAAGCTTTCTTT
CDR3 protein: CASSRTVNTEAFF
clone size: many
J gene: TRBJ1-1
CDR3 length: 13
D gene: .
V gene: TRBV3-1

CDR3 DNA: TGTGCTAGTGGTTGGGACTTCGCCAATGAGCAGTTCTTC
CDR3 protein: CASGWDFANEQFF
clone size: few
J gene: TRBJ2-1
CDR3 length: 13
D gene: .
V gene: TRBV12-5

CDR3 DNA: TGTGCCACCGACGGAGGGGCATATAGCAATCAGCCCCAGCATTTT
CDR3 protein: CATDGGAYSNQPQHF
clone size: many
J gene: TRBJ1-5
CDR3 length: 15
D gene: .
V gene: TRBV13

CDR3 DNA: TGTGCCAGTCAAGGGGGCATTGGCAATCAGCCCCAGCATTTT
CDR3 protein: CASQGGIGNQPQHF
clone size: many
J gene: TRBJ1-5
CDR3 length: 14
D gene: TRBD1
V gene: TRBV2

CDR3 DNA: TGCAGTGCTAGAGGACTAGCGGGGACACAAGAGACCCAGTACTTC
CDR3 protein: CSARGLAGTQETQYF
clone size: many
J gene: TRBJ2-5
CDR3 length: 15
D gene: TRBD2
V gene: TRBV20-1

CDR3 DNA: TGTGCCAGCAGCTGGGGGACGGATTATGGAAACACCATATATTTT
CDR3 protein: CASSWGTDYGNTIYF
clone size: .
J gene: TRBJ1-3
CDR3 length: 15
D gene: .
V gene: TRBV5-4

CDR3 DNA: TGTGCCAGCAGCCAAGAGATATACAATGAGCAGTTCTTC
CDR3 protein: CASSQEIYNEQFF
clone size: many
J gene: TRBJ2-1
CDR3 length: 13
D gene: .
V gene: TRBV4-2

CDR3 DNA: TGTGCCAGCAGTTATCCCGGGACAGGGCGGGAGCAGTACTTC
CDR3 protein: CASSYPGTGREQYF
clone size: many
J gene: TRBJ2-7
CDR3 length: 14
D gene: TRBD1
V gene: TRBV6-6

CDR3 DNA: TGTGCCTGGAGAAGTTATAACTATGGCTACACCTTC
CDR3 protein: CAWRSYNYGYTF
clone size: .
J gene: TRBJ1-2
CDR3 length: 12
D gene: .
V gene: TRBV30

CDR3 DNA: TGTGCCAGCAGTTACCCCGGGACTAGCGGGAAAGATACGCAGTATTTT
CDR3 protein: CASSYPGTSGKDTQYF
clone size: many
J gene: TRBJ2-3
CDR3 length: 16
D gene: TRBD2
V gene: TRBV6-2/TRBV6-3

CDR3 DNA: TGCGCCAGCGCCGGGACATTCGAGGCTGGGGCCAACGTCCTGACTTTC
CDR3 protein: CASAGTFEAGANVLTF
clone size: many
J gene: TRBJ2-6
CDR3 length: 16
D gene: .
V gene: TRBV5-1

CDR3 DNA: TGCAGTGCCGCCGGGACAGGGGGTCAGCCCCAGCATTTT
CDR3 protein: CSAAGTGGQPQHF
clone size: many
J gene: TRBJ1-5
CDR3 length: 13
D gene: TRBD1
V gene: TRBV20-1

CDR3 DNA: TGTGCCAGCAGCCAGGGACAGGGTATTCCTGGCTACACCTTC
CDR3 protein: CASSQGQGIPGYTF
clone size: many
J gene: TRBJ1-2
CDR3 length: 14
D gene: TRBD1
V gene: TRBV7-9

CDR3 DNA: TGTGCCAGCAGCTTAGACGGCGGCCCGGGGGATACGCAGTATTTT
CDR3 protein: CASSLDGGPGDTQYF
clone size: many
J gene: TRBJ2-3
CDR3 length: 15
D gene: .
V gene: TRBV7-6

CDR3 DNA: TGTGCCAGCAGACTAGCGGGAGGACAAGAGACCCAGTACTTC
CDR3 protein: CASRLAGGQETQYF
clone size: many
J gene: TRBJ2-5
CDR3 length: 14
D gene: TRBD2
V gene: TRBV2

CDR3 DNA: TGTGCCAGTTCGTTCGACGGAGGCGTCAAGAGGGCTTTCTTT
CDR3 protein: CASSFDGGVKRAFF
clone size: many
J gene: TRBJ1-1
CDR3 length: 14
D gene: .
V gene: TRBV19

CDR3 DNA: TGCGCCAGCAGCCCCCCCACCGGACTAGCGGCTAACACCGGGGAGCTGTTTTTT
CDR3 protein: CASSPPTGLAANTGELFF
clone size: .
J gene: TRBJ2-2
CDR3 length: 18
D gene: TRBD2
V gene: TRBV4-1

CDR3 DNA: TGTGCCAGCAGCCCGGACTATAATTCACCCCTCCACTTT
CDR3 protein: CASSPDYNSPLHF
clone size: many
J gene: TRBJ1-6
CDR3 length: 13
D gene: .
V gene: TRBV5-6

CDR3 DNA: TGCGCCAGCAGACTGACAGGCGTCGCCTATCCAGATACGCAGTATTTT
CDR3 protein: CASRLTGVAYPDTQYF
clone size: many
J gene: TRBJ2-3
CDR3 length: 16
D gene: .
V gene: TRBV5-1

CDR3 DNA: TGTGCCAGCAGCTTGGCGGGGGGGCGAACCGGGGAGCTGTTTTTT
CDR3 protein: CASSLAGGRTGELFF
clone size: many
J gene: TRBJ2-2
CDR3 length: 15
D gene: TRBD2
V gene: TRBV5-3

CDR3 DNA: TGCAGTGCCTCGACAGAGACTTTCAATCAGCCCCAGCATTTT
CDR3 protein: CSASTETFNQPQHF
clone size: many
J gene: TRBJ1-5
CDR3 length: 14
D gene: .
V gene: TRBV20-1

CDR3 DNA: TGTGCCAGCAGATGGGGGGGCCTAGACAATGAGCAGTTCTTC
CDR3 protein: CASRWGGLDNEQFF
clone size: many
J gene: TRBJ2-1
CDR3 length: 14
D gene: .
V gene: TRBV2

CDR3 DNA: TGTGCCAGCAGTGCCCAGGGGTATCAACGCTATGGCTACACCTTC
CDR3 protein: CASSAQGYQRYGYTF
clone size: many
J gene: TRBJ1-2
CDR3 length: 15
D gene: .
V gene: TRBV28

CDR3 DNA: TGTGCCAGTAGCCCAGTTAGGGGCACTGAAGCTTTCTTT
CDR3 protein: CASSPVRGTEAFF
clone size: many
J gene: TRBJ1-1
CDR3 length: 13
D gene: .
V gene: TRBV19

CDR3 DNA: TGCGCCAGCAGCCCCTGGACAGGGGGCAACAATGAGCAGTTCTTC
CDR3 protein: CASSPWTGGNNEQFF
clone size: .
J gene: TRBJ2-1
CDR3 length: 15
D gene: TRBD1
V gene: TRBV5-1

CDR3 DNA: TGTGCCAGCAGCTCTTCGGGACAGGGGGCAACAGATACGCAGTATTTT
CDR3 protein: CASSSSGQGATDTQYF
clone size: .
J gene: TRBJ2-3
CDR3 length: 16
D gene: TRBD1
V gene: TRBV7-3

CDR3 DNA: TGTGCCAGCAGCCCTAGAGGGAGGGGGGGCAATGAGCAGTTCTTC
CDR3 protein: CASSPRGRGGNEQFF
clone size: many
J gene: TRBJ2-1
CDR3 length: 15
D gene: .
V gene: TRBV11-3

CDR3 DNA: TGCGCCAGCAGCCCCCAGGGAGGCAGTGTCACTGAAGCTTTCTTT
CDR3 protein: CASSPQGGSVTEAFF
clone size: many
J gene: TRBJ1-1
CDR3 length: 15
D gene: .
V gene: TRBV5-1